The sequence of this TCR beta chain was determined in a study of graft-versus-host responses after intestinal transplantation. Overall study context: Among the recipients, transplants were multivisceral, liver-intestinal, or isolated intestinal.

As for this clone: Its target is not known.

The ends lost 1 base at V and 2 bases at J; junction bases unmatched: 3. Looked up from germline, CDR1 is SGHNT and CDR2 is YENEEA. CDR3 length equals 17 residues. Method: immunoSEQ multiplex PCR; TCRdb's copy keeps in-frame clones and lacks some. The sample consists of 110,000 to 150,000 clones, about nine tenths of them appearing once. This receptor was taken from a human donor who received an intestinal transplant. The chain couples TRBV11-3 to TRBJ2-1, with 12 bases fitting TRBD2. The specimen was unstimulated CD4+ T cells sorted from spleen or lymph node cells, collected before intestinal transplant. For the CDR3, the DNA is TGTGCCAGCAGCTTAGGGACTAGCGGGGTTACCTACAATGAGCAGTTCTTC. Its translation is CASSLGTSGVTYNEQFF.